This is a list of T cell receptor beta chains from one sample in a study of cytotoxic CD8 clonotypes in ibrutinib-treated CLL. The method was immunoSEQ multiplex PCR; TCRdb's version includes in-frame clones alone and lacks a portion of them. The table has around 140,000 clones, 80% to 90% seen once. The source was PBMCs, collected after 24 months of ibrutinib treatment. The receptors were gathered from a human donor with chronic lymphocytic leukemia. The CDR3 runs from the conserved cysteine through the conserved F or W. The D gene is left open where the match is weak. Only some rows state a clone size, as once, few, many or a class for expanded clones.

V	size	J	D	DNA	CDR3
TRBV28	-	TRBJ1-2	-	TGTGCCAGCAGTTTATCGGGCATTAACTATGGCTACACCTTC	CASSLSGINYGYTF
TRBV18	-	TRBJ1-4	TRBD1	TGTGCCAGCTCTTCCCCCGGGACAGGGAGAGAAAAACTGTTTTTT	CASSSPGTGREKLFF
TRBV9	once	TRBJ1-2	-	TGTGCCAGCAGCGTAGCTACAGCGGATGGCTACACCTTC	CASSVATADGYTF
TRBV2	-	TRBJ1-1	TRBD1	TGTGCCAGCATTTTACAGGGGTTGTTCGCTTTCTTT	CASILQGLFAFF
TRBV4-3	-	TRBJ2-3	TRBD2	TGCGCCAGCAGCCGCTTTGCAGCGGGGGGGCAGGTAGATACGCAGTATTTT	CASSRFAAGGQVDTQYF
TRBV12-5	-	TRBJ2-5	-	TGTGCTAGTGGTTTGGAAAACAGGGTAGTGGAGACCCAGTACTTC	CASGLENRVVETQYF
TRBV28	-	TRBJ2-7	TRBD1	TGTGCCAGCAGTCAACCGGGACAGAAAAACGAGCAGTACTTC	CASSQPGQKNEQYF
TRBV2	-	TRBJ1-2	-	TGTGCCAGCACCGTCGGACAGCCACCCTATGGCTACACCTTC	CASTVGQPPYGYTF
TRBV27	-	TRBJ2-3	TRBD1	TGTGCCAGCAGAGGACAGGCCACAGATACGCAGTATTTT	CASRGQATDTQYF
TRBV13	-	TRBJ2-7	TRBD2	TGTGCCAGCAGCCCAGGACTAGCGGGCGTATACGAGCAGTACTTC	CASSPGLAGVYEQYF
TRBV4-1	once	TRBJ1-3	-	TGCGCCAGCAGCCCCCCCGGCAGTTTGGCCTTATCTGGAAACACCATATATTTT	CASSPPGSLALSGNTIYF
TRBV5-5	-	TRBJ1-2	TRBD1	TGTGCCAGCAGCCCAGGAGGGGGCCCGGGGGGCTATGGCTACACCTTC	CASSPGGGPGGYGYTF
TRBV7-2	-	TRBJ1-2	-	TGTGCCAGCAGCTTAGAGTCGAATAACTATGGCTACACCTTC	CASSLESNNYGYTF
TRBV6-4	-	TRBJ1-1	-	TGTGCCAGCAGTGATCAGGGCGGCACTGAAGCTTTCTTT	CASSDQGGTEAFF
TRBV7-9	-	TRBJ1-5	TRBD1	TGTGCCAGCAGCTTAGCGCCAGGGGGCTATAACAATCAGCCCCAGCATTTT	CASSLAPGGYNNQPQHF
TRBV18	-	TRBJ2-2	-	TGTGCCAGCAGAACACAGGGGAACACCGGGGAGCTGTTTTTT	CASRTQGNTGELFF
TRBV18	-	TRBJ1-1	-	TGTGCCAGCTCACGGGGGGAGGGCACTGAAGCTTTCTTT	CASSRGEGTEAFF
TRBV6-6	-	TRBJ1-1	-	TGTGCCAGCAGTTACTTCGGGACAACTGAAGCTTTCTTT	CASSYFGTTEAFF
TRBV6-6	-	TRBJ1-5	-	TGTGCCACCAGGCTCTTTAGCAATCAGCCCCAGCATTTT	CATRLFSNQPQHF
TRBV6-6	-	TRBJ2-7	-	TGTGCCAGCAGTTCCCCGCCCCAGGGCGAGCAGTACTTC	CASSSPPQGEQYF
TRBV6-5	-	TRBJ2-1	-	TGTGCCAGCACGAGGAACTATGAGCAGTTCTTC	CASTRNYEQFF
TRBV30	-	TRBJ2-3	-	TGTGCCTGGAGTGTACGGAGCACAGATACGCAGTATTTT	CAWSVRSTDTQYF
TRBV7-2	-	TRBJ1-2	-	TGTGCCAGCAGCTTAAACTCGAACTATGGCTACACCTTC	CASSLNSNYGYTF
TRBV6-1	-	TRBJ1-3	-	TGTGCCAGCAACAAAATTTTAGGAAACACCATATATTTT	CASNKILGNTIYF
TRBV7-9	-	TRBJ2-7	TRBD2	TGTGCCAGCAGCTTACCTCGATCTAGCGGCGAGCAGTACTTC	CASSLPRSSGEQYF
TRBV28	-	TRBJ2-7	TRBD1	TGTGCCAGCAGTGGTGGCTCCACAGGGGGCGGTGAGCAGTACTTC	CASSGGSTGGGEQYF
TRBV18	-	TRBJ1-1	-	TGTGCCAGCTCACAGCCGGGACCGGTAAACACTGAAGCTTTCTTT	CASSQPGPVNTEAFF
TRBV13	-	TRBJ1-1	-	TGTGCCAGCAGCTTAGAAGGGGGAACTGAAGCTTTCTTT	CASSLEGGTEAFF
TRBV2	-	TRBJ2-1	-	TGTGCCAGCAGTGAAGCCCCGGGGGTGGGGTTAGTCTTCTTC	CASSEAPGVGLVFF
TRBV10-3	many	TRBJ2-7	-	TGTGCCATCAAGGGGCAGTCCTACGAGCAGTACTTC	CAIKGQSYEQYF
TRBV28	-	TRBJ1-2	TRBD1	TGTGCCAGCAGTCAGGGGGCTGGATTCTATGGCTACACCTTC	CASSQGAGFYGYTF
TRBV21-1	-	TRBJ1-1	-	TGTGCCAGCAGCAAAGAAGGAGGGAGGGACACTGAAGCTTTCTTT	CASSKEGGRDTEAFF
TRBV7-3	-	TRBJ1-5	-	TGTGCCAGCCAAAGTGGAGGGGCCTCCGGAGCCCAGCATTTT	CASQSGGASGAQHF
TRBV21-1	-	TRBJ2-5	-	TGTGCCAGCAGAGGAAAGGAGACCCAGTACTTC	CASRGKETQYF
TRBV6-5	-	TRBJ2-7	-	TGTGCCAGCAGTGCTCGGGGGAGCTCCTACGAGCAGTACTTC	CASSARGSSYEQYF
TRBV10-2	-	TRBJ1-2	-	TGCGCCAGCAGCTCAGAACAGGGAAACTATGGCTACACCTTC	CASSSEQGNYGYTF
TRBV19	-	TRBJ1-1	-	TGTGCCAGTAGTACCCGGGAGTGGAAGGGGCAAACTTCCTTT	CASSTREWKGQTSF
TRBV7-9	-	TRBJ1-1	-	TGTGCCAGCAGCCAGAAAAACGGACCTATGAACACTGAAGCTTTCTTT	CASSQKNGPMNTEAFF
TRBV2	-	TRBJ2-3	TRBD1	TGTGCCAGCAGTGTCTTAGGTGGACAGGCCATTAGCACAGATACGCAGTATTTT	CASSVLGGQAISTDTQYF
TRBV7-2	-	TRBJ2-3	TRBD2	TGTGCCACCGTTAGCGGGGGAGGGGATACGCAGTATTTT	CATVSGGGDTQYF
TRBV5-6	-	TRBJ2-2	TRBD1	TGTGCCAGCAGCTTGTGGGACAGGGGCCTCGGGGAGCTGTTTTTT	CASSLWDRGLGELFF
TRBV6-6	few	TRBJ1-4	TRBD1	TGTGCCAGCAGCCCCAGGACAGGGATAGGTGAAAAACTGTTTTTT	CASSPRTGIGEKLFF
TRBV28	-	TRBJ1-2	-	TGTGCCAGCAGATACCGCAAGTTCTATGGCTACACCTTC	CASRYRKFYGYTF
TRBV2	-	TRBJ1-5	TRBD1	TGTGCCGGAAAGGAAGGGACAGCCCAGCCCCAGCATTTT	CAGKEGTAQPQHF
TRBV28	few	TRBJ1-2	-	TGTGCCAGCAGTGGACACAGATCGTATGGCTACACCTTC	CASSGHRSYGYTF
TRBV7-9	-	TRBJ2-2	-	TGTGCCAGCAGCTTCGATTTGGCTACCGGGGAGCTGTTTTTT	CASSFDLATGELFF
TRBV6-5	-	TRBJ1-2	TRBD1	TGTGCCACCCAAAGGGGGCTCGGGTTGGGCTACACCTTC	CATQRGLGLGYTF
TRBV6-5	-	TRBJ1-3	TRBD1	TGTGCCAGCAGTCGGGACAGGACTTCTGGAAACACCATATATTTT	CASSRDRTSGNTIYF
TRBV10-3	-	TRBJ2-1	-	TGTGCCATCAGTGAGTCGTCTGGCCCCCCCTACAATGAGCAGTTCTTC	CAISESSGPPYNEQFF
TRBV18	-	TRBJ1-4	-	TGTGCCAGCTCACTCGACAAGGTTTCTAATGAAAAACTGTTTTTT	CASSLDKVSNEKLFF